These 16 T cell receptor beta chains came from one sample sequenced in a study of T-cell memory formation after mild COVID-19. TCRdb re-called the 5' RACE reads with MiXCR, one entry per CDR3 protein. The data show some 130,000 distinct CDR3 sequences, about 16% seen once. Sequencing was done on a sample of PBMCs or a T cell subset sorted from them (not recorded which). The receptors were sampled from an adult woman who had mild COVID-19 (a few samples of this study predate the infection). Cell type and time point are not known.

This clonotype was recorded a few times. Here the CDR3 DNA reads TGCGCCAGCAGCTTCCGGGACAGGGATTACGAGCAGTACTTC. Its translation: CASSFRDRDYEQYF. The chain couples TRBV5-1 to TRBJ2-7, with TRBD1 matching 9 bases. The germline gives CDR1 SGHRS, CDR2 YFSETQ. With 2 bases clipped from V and 4 bases from J, the junction kept 4 bases outside the gene matches. There are 14 residues in the CDR3.

V usage is TRBV18 and J usage is TRBJ1-1, with TRBD1 matching 8 bases. This CDR3 is 16 amino acids long. The V segment lost 6 bases and the J segment 0 bases; nucleotides outside the gene matches: 9. Germline assignment: CDR1 KGHSH and CDR2 LQKENI. CDR3 amino acids: CASSVGTGDLNTEAFF. The DNA of the CDR3 is TGTGCCAGCTCCGTCGGGACAGGAGATTTGAACACTGAAGCTTTCTTT. Variable domain in full (rest from reference TRBV18 and TRBJ1-1): NAGVMQNPRHLVRRRGQEARLRCSPMKGHSHVYWYRQLPEEGLKFMVYLQKENIIDESGMPKERFSAEFPKEGPSILRIQQVVRGDSAAYFCASSVGTGDLNTEAFFGQGTRLTVV.

This clonotype has a handful of counts. The rearrangement uses TRBV7-8 and TRBJ2-1, with a weak D call TRBD1 (5 bases). Germline values: CDR1 SGHVS, CDR2 FQNEAQ. The CDR3 runs 15 residues. V lost 1 base and J lost 1, with 8 bases in between. The CDR3, as DNA: TGTGCCAGCAGCTTAGAGGGGCGATCCTACAATGAGCAGTTCTTC. Amino acids: CASSLEGRSYNEQFF.

Regarding this clonotype: Because the CDR3's place on the DNA is in doubt, the DNA is left out and the CDR3 is given as listed by TCRdb. The chain couples TRBV21-1 to TRBJ2-5; TRBD1 is the table's D call and was not checked against the DNA. TRBV21-1 is an annotated pseudogene. The CDR3 is 17 residues long, ends included. The chain's CDR3 is CASSIQVGQGIGETQYF.

The chain joins TRBV12-3 or TRBV12-4 to TRBJ2-5, with D tentatively TRBD1 or TRBD2 (6 bases each). V lost 3 bases and J lost 0, with 17 bases in between. The CDR3 is 17 residues long. The CDR3 sequence is CASSFLAGGRYQETQYF. The DNA of the CDR3 is TGTGCCAGCAGTTTTTTGGCCGGGGGCCGGTACCAAGAGACCCAGTACTTC.

This rearrangement joins TRBV5-8 to TRBJ1-1; 7 nucleotides match TRBD1. Germline-derived CDR1 and CDR2 are SGHTS and YDEGEE. Germline trimming cut 6 bases from V and 7 bases from J; bases unmatched to any gene: 15. The CDR3 extends over 15 amino acids. Here the CDR3 DNA reads TGTGCCAGCACCATCGGTCCCCACAGGGGAGTTGAAGCTTTCTTT. Translating gives CASTIGPHRGVEAFF. Looking up the rest from reference TRBV5-8 and TRBJ1-1 gives the full variable domain: EAGVTQSPTHLIKTRGQQATLRCSPISGHTSVYWYQQALGLGLQFLLWYDEGEERNRGNFPPRFSGRQFPNYSSELNVNALELEDSALYLCASTIGPHRGVEAFFGQGTRLTVV.

This sequence joins TRBV29-1 and TRBJ1-2; D is possibly TRBD1 (5 bases). Germline V gives CDR1 SQVTM, CDR2 ANQGSEA. V was clipped by 7 bases and J by 2 bases, with 11 bases between them. This CDR3 has 12 amino acids. The CDR3 region has the DNA TGCAGCGCCCAGAGGGACAACTATGGCTACACCTTC. Translated: CSAQRDNYGYTF.

This clonotype was seen a handful of times. The genes are TRBV9 and TRBJ2-7, with D possibly TRBD1 on 6 matching bases. The V end was cut by 4 bases, the J end by 0 bases, with 14 bases between. Germline V gene data show CDR1 as SGDLS and CDR2 as YYNGEE. The CDR3 length is 15 residues. This CDR3 is CASSQTGTTSYEQYF. In DNA form, the CDR3 reads TGTGCCAGCAGCCAGACCGGGACAACCTCCTACGAGCAGTACTTC.

This clonotype showed up just a few times. The V and J genes are TRBV2 and TRBJ1-4; 7 nucleotides align to TRBD1. The V segment lost 5 bases and the J segment 4 bases; nucleotides outside the gene matches: 13. Germline V gene sequence: CDR1 SNHLY, CDR2 FYNNEI. The CDR3 length is 17 residues. The CDR3 sequence: CASSLAVSGQLNEKLFF. The CDR3 DNA sequence: TGTGCCAGCAGTTTGGCCGTATCGGGACAGCTTAATGAAAAACTGTTTTTT. The whole variable domain, filled in from reference TRBV2 and TRBJ1-4, reads EPEVTQTPSHQVTQMGQEVILRCVPISNHLYFYWYRQILGQKVEFLVSFYNNEISEKSEIFDDQFSVERPDGSNFTLKIRSTKLEDSAMYFCASSLAVSGQLNEKLFFGSGTQLSVL.

This clonotype turned up a few times. V gene TRBV30 combines with J gene TRBJ1-1; 9 bases line up with TRBD1. CDR1 and CDR2 (germline): GTSNPN, SVGIG (reference sequence). V lost 8 bases to trimming and J lost 4 bases; unmatched junction nucleotides: 5. The CDR3 sequence is 12 residues long. CDR3 in DNA: TGTGCCCGGGGGACAGGGATCACTGAAGCTTTCTTT. It specifies CARGTGITEAFF.

The V and J genes are TRBV7-9 and TRBJ1-2, with D possibly TRBD1 on 5 matching bases. Germline values: CDR1 SEHNR, CDR2 FQNEAQ (reference sequence). The length of the CDR3 is 13 residues. V lost 4 bases, J lost 4 bases, and 10 bases lay in between. The CDR3 region has the DNA TGTGCCAGCAGCTCAGGACACCGCTATGGCTACACCTTC. Its translation: CASSSGHRYGYTF.

This chain links TRBV12-3 or TRBV12-4 with TRBJ2-1; D remains ambiguous. CDR3 length: 12 amino acids. Trimming left V 6 bases short and J 10 bases short, with 13 bases between. The CDR3 DNA reads TGTGCCAGCAGGCCGGGCCCTACGGAGCAGTTCTTC. Amino acids: CASRPGPTEQFF.

The V gene is TRBV4-1, the J gene TRBJ2-1; D remains unclear. V was trimmed by 3 bases and J by 4 bases, leaving 7 bases between them. Looked up from germline, CDR1 is MGHRA and CDR2 is YSYEKL. The CDR3 loop spans 13 amino acids. The CDR3 reads CASSQVRYNEQFF. CDR3 DNA: TGCGCCAGCAGCCAGGTCCGTTACAATGAGCAGTTCTTC.

This clonotype showed up just a few times. Here the CDR3 DNA reads TGTGCCAGCAGCTTAGCTAGCGGGACCCCGGAGGGCTACAATGAGCAGTTCTTC. It is translated as CASSLASGTPEGYNEQFF. The rearrangement uses TRBV7-9 and TRBJ2-1; 8 nucleotides align to TRBD2. The CDR3 sequence is 18 residues long. V shed 0 bases, J shed 3 bases, and the junction held 10 bases outside the gene matches. Per the germline V gene, CDR1 is SEHNR and CDR2 is FQNEAQ (reference sequence).

This clonotype was seen at least ten times. The chain combines TRBV23-1 with TRBJ2-1, with no clear D. TRBV23-1 is identified as an open reading frame with a role that is uncertain. Trimming took off 0 bases at V and 0 bases at J, with 12 bases between the two ends. CDR3 size: 17 residues. The DNA for the CDR3 is TGCGCCAGCAGTCAATCGTACTCGCCCAGCTCCTACAATGAGCAGTTCTTC. It is translated as CASSQSYSPSSYNEQFF.

With regard to this clonotype: One end of the junction does not line up with germline, which may come from a read error. The V gene is TRBV5-1, the J gene TRBJ2-4; possible D gene TRBD2, 5 bases. The CDR3 extends over 12 amino acids. CDR1 is SGHRS and CDR2 is YFSETQ in the germline V gene. As DNA, the CDR3 is TGCGCCACCGCAGATGAGGACGGACTGGTGAACTTC. Translated: CATADEDGLVNF.